The rows below give T cell receptor beta chains drawn from one sample of a study of blood T cell repertoires in COVID-19. Only in-frame clones appear in the TCRdb table, and some are missing; sequencing was by immunoSEQ multiplex PCR. This repertoire shows 200,000 to 250,000 clones, 86% found once; its top ten account for around 2%. The sequenced sample was peripheral blood. The receptors originated from a man between 25 and 39 years old who had recovered from COVID-19. Both conserved end residues are trimmed from each CDR3. The D gene is left open where the match is weak. Rows give clone size only sometimes, using once, few, many, or a class for an expanded clone.

d_call: NA
j_call: TRBJ2-3
v_call: TRBV3-1/TRBV3-2
clone_size: NA
cdr3_aa: ASSQGGGPDTQY

d_call: NA
j_call: TRBJ2-5
v_call: TRBV28
clone_size: once
cdr3_aa: ASRVGQVGRETQY

d_call: TRBD1
j_call: TRBJ1-2
v_call: TRBV5-1
clone_size: NA
cdr3_aa: ASSLGGQGYGYT

d_call: NA
j_call: TRBJ1-6
v_call: TRBV12-3/TRBV12-4
clone_size: NA
cdr3_aa: ASSLLEDSPLH

d_call: NA
j_call: TRBJ2-7
v_call: TRBV7-2
clone_size: once
cdr3_aa: ASSLGGPAQY

d_call: NA
j_call: TRBJ2-3
v_call: TRBV5-1
clone_size: once
cdr3_aa: ASSLEGHHSSTDTQY

d_call: NA
j_call: TRBJ2-4
v_call: TRBV3-1/TRBV3-2
clone_size: NA
cdr3_aa: ASSQRVQGNIQY

d_call: NA
j_call: TRBJ1-2
v_call: TRBV14
clone_size: NA
cdr3_aa: ASSQVSAGNYGYT

d_call: NA
j_call: TRBJ1-1
v_call: TRBV9
clone_size: NA
cdr3_aa: ASSVGGLTEAF

d_call: NA
j_call: TRBJ1-1
v_call: TRBV5-1
clone_size: NA
cdr3_aa: ASSLDSNTEAF

d_call: NA
j_call: TRBJ1-2
v_call: TRBV6-5
clone_size: NA
cdr3_aa: ASSYREYGYGYT

d_call: TRBD2
j_call: TRBJ2-7
v_call: TRBV7-2
clone_size: NA
cdr3_aa: ASSSGGASMREQY

d_call: TRBD1
j_call: TRBJ1-4
v_call: TRBV9
clone_size: NA
cdr3_aa: ASRGQGQEKLF

d_call: TRBD1
j_call: TRBJ1-1
v_call: TRBV2
clone_size: NA
cdr3_aa: ASTLTGKTEAF

d_call: NA
j_call: TRBJ2-6
v_call: TRBV19
clone_size: NA
cdr3_aa: ASSILSTGANVLT

d_call: NA
j_call: TRBJ2-2
v_call: TRBV30
clone_size: NA
cdr3_aa: AWARNPNTGELF

d_call: NA
j_call: TRBJ1-3
v_call: TRBV5-6
clone_size: few
cdr3_aa: ASSSGSRTTWNTIY

d_call: NA
j_call: TRBJ1-1
v_call: TRBV10-1
clone_size: few
cdr3_aa: ASSESTDLNTEAF

d_call: TRBD1
j_call: TRBJ1-1
v_call: TRBV18
clone_size: NA
cdr3_aa: ASSSDRVAEAF

d_call: NA
j_call: TRBJ1-6
v_call: TRBV6-5
clone_size: NA
cdr3_aa: ASVQGRNSPLH